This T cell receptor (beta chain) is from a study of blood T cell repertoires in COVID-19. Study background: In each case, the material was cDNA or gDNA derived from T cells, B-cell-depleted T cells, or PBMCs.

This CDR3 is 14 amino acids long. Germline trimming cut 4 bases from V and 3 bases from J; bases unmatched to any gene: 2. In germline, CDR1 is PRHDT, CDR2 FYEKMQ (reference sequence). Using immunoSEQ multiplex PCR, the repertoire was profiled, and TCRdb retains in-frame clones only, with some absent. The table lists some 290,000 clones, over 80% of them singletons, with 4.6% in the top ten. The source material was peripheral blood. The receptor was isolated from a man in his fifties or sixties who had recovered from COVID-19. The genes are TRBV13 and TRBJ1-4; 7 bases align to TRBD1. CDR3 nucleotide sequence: TGTGCCAGCAGCTACAGGGGTGCTAATGAAAAACTGTTTTTT. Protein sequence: CASSYRGANEKLFF.